This TCR beta chain was captured in a study of cytomegalovirus exposure and HLA in healthy donors (dated by TCRdb to 2016 to 2017). Notes on the research overall: According to an earlier analysis of around 600 of the donors, about 179 million T cells yielded approximately 120 million unique TCR beta sequences and less than 300 Gb of sequence data. Roughly 300 gigabases of sequencing data and approximately 85 million unique TCR sequences were included in an early release covering roughly 700 HLA-typed donors. Of the approximately 400 genotyped donors, about 80% fell in the genetic ancestry cluster associated with self-reported Caucasian donors. The study aimed to test whether cataloging public T cell receptors could reveal signatures of past pathogen exposure. The study profiled the T cell repertoires of 500 to 800 subjects by immunosequencing and related them to cytomegalovirus serostatus. Besides the first cohort of around 670 subjects, a separate validation cohort made up of 120 different subjects was used. The study combined high-throughput TCR immunosequencing, statistical association of individual TCRs with disease status, and machine learning to predict cytomegalovirus infection status. A later analysis re-examined previously published TCR beta repertoires from roughly 650 donors and added high-resolution HLA genotyping to investigate patterns of TCR occurrence. In the later analysis, no new phenotypic data were used to find candidate immune exposures; instead, reliance was placed on TCR beta sequences and their occurrence across donors. In an earlier analysis of 587 of the donors, high-throughput TCR beta sequencing was used to judge whether each TCR beta V gene segment behaved as functional or pseudogenic. Donor age, sex, ethnicity and CMV serostatus were compiled together with the repertoire data. Genome-wide SNP genotypes for about 60% of the roughly 700 donors were used in a later genetic analysis, which treated that subset as a discovery cohort. Every repertoire in the discovery cohort had been generated on one and the same sequencing platform. Both class I and class II loci were covered by HLA typing, at four-digit resolution. Typing coverage varied by locus: roughly 620-640 donors for A, B, C, DRB1 and DQB1; roughly 520 for DQA1; approximately 610 for DPA1; roughly 470 for DPB1. Because of strong linkage in the cohort, roughly five DR-DQ haplotypes were treated as single units for association and clustering. Among 398 genotyped donors of the cohort, an average of approximately 250,000 unique TCR beta nucleotide sequences were sequenced per donor, around 20% of them non-productive. What the work shows at the level of the full study, not this receptor alone: According to the authors, the approach could potentially be generalized to other disease states and immunological phenotypes. A further reported finding was that TCR beta sequences accurately predicted the HLA-A and HLA-B alleles for most subjects in the first cohort. The sequencing pipeline was judged likely to have produced a cluster of highly shared sequence variants as a technical artifact. Correlated functional status among segregating V segments might be attributable to linkage disequilibrium, but an unknown experimental factor could not be ruled out. A later genetic analysis associated a missense DCLRE1C variant with V-gene and J-gene trimming of TCR beta chains, and an independent cohort replicated the association. The classifier was reported to diagnose cytomegalovirus status with high specificity and sensitivity in both the original cohort and the validation cohort. Because counts were too low, seventeen rarely observed V segments, including chromosome 9 orphons, were excluded from the earlier analysis of fewer than 650 of the donors. This cohort had only TCR beta chains sequenced, and the lack of alpha or paired-chain data limited which features could be detected. CMV serostatus was the only immune exposure information available for the cohort. Broadly in line with IMGT annotations, most TCR beta V segments showed up in productive rearrangements about 87% or about 30% of the time in an earlier analysis of under 700 of the donors. Some IMGT-functional V segments, including TRBV6-2 and TRBV6-3, could not be distinguished by the 87-base-pair reads and were therefore excluded. According to a later analysis, parvovirus B19, influenza, CMV and Epstein-Barr virus appeared linked to several top co-occurrence clusters. Most TCR sequences were seen in very few donors, while some public TCRs were found in many individuals. Assigning TCR associations to individual alleles was difficult when HLA alleles, especially DR and DQ, strongly co-occurred. Compared with equally common non-associated chains, HLA-associated TCR beta chains in a later analysis were more clonally expanded and had lower generation probabilities. In a later analysis, around 15,000 TCR beta sequences were associated with specific HLA alleles at a false discovery rate of 0.05. In a later analysis, the rate of TCR association differed among HLA loci, with DRB1 alleles having the most associated TCRs and HLA-C alleles having the fewest. The study listed 150 to 200 TCR beta chains as associated with cytomegalovirus. HLA typing was unavailable for some donors at each locus, so association tests used only the typed subset. A later analysis found that most CMV-associated TCR beta chains appeared HLA-restricted, with HLA associations seemingly driven largely by CMV exposure. Compared with the approximately 700-donor mean, donors in an Asian-associated ancestry cluster had fewer N-insertions in productive TCRs, according to a later genetic analysis. Three of the identified cytomegalovirus-associated TCR beta chains were confirmed in vitro to be specific for cytomegalovirus antigens. Presence/absence analyses assumed roughly uniform sequencing depth across donors, an assumption that may not hold.

As regards this clone: The antigen it binds to is not known. Base-call qualities are not available, and no considerably larger clone is one nucleotide away.

The cohort comprised 710 or so healthy bone marrow donors. Cohort members were all nominally healthy when sampled, although unrecorded immune exposures were likely present. The donor was CMV seropositive and belonged to the group of 250 to 300 seropositive cohort members. A peripheral blood sample was provided by each donor, and peripheral blood mononuclear cells were used for TCR beta sequencing. The Qiagen DNeasy Blood Extraction Kit was used to extract genomic DNA from the blood cell samples. Library method: the immunoSEQ multiplex PCR assay. For the multiplex PCR, a mixture combining 60 forward primers for TCR Vbeta segments and 13 reverse primers for TCR Jbeta segments was used. The CDR3 region of rearranged TCR beta genes was amplified from genomic DNA with a multiplex PCR assay. The amplified TCR beta libraries were sequenced on the Illumina HiSeq System as 87-base-pair reads. Per the authors' processing: Across the 600 to 700 repertoires, a later analysis counted tens of millions of unique TCR beta chains, roughly 11 million of which were shared by at least two donors. Raw reads were error-corrected and collapsed into unique sequences with a nearest-neighbor algorithm that merged closely related sequences to remove PCR and sequencing errors. V, D and J gene segments were assigned by aligning CDR3 sequences to IMGT reference sequences. For a sequence to be retained, a match of at least six nucleotides to both a V gene segment and a J gene segment was required. Rearrangements were classified as productive when the CDR3 lacked stop codons and remained in frame with V and J, and all other rearrangements were classified as non-productive. CDR3 was defined by IMGT convention, running from the second conserved V-encoded cysteine to the conserved J-encoded phenylalanine. Sequences without an unambiguous match to a single V gene segment were excluded from the earlier analysis of about 640 of the donors. In an earlier analysis of 450 to 700 of the donors, V segments were called functional above 56.7% productive rearrangements and were called segregating when the between-donor standard deviation exceeded 5%. A statistical classification framework was developed to diagnose cytomegalovirus status using the catalog of TCR beta chain sequences. V and J gene assignment, in a later analysis, came from comparing TCR nucleotide sequences with IMGT/GENE-DB human TR gene sequences. Using the TCRdist pipeline, a later analysis assigned CDR3 sequences along with most-parsimonious VDJ recombination scenarios. In a later analysis, each TCR beta chain was defined by its CDR3 amino acid sequence together with its V-gene family, and reads without a unique V-gene family were excluded. In a later analysis, several hundred highly shared, low-generation-probability nucleotide sequences were removed to address suspected cross-contamination and a sequencing artifact. For each public chain, a later analysis derived a clonal expansion index from normalized ranks of inferred template counts within each repertoire. In a later analysis, generation probabilities were computed with a VDJ recombination model fitted to out-of-frame rearrangements, and the resulting probabilities were checked against IGoR. Hypergeometric tests were used in a later analysis to score TCR-TCR, TCR-HLA and TCR-CMV co-occurrence, with a repertoire-size bias correction applied to the TCR pairs. A later analysis estimated false discovery rates by permuting HLA or CMV assignments 20 times. In a later analysis, co-occurring TCRs were grouped with DBSCAN, and TCRdist sequence similarity was added when clustering was performed within HLA-allele-positive subsets. For co-occurrence clustering, repertoires with fewer than 30,000 or more than 120,000 public chains were excluded, along with 4 to 6 repertoires with anomalous nucleotide sharing. TCRdb retrieved this table from immuneACCESS and kept in-frame rearrangements only. Not all clones are present; in checked studies, unresolved V genes account for under half, and no reason is known for the remainder. Clone size and V and J calls were adopted from that table, with D and trimming inferred from the DNA. For this sample the table gives 150,000 to 200,000 clones, of which roughly 79% were detected only once. Approximately 2.1% of the sample comes from the top ten.

V loses 5 bases of germline sequence and J loses 4 bases, and the interval between the two ends is 9 bases. Sequences MNHEY (CDR1) and SVGAGI (CDR2) are obtained from the germline V gene. From the cysteine through the phenylalanine, the CDR3 covers 12 amino acids. Solely the CDR3 DNA is kept, with 36 bases framed from the first base. The rearranged segments are TRBV6-5 and TRBJ2-7; the D gene is not confidently resolved. Sequencing used PBMCs. The sequence came from a woman aged 25 to 39 in good health and CMV-seropositive. The nucleotide sequence reads as follows: TGTGCCAGCAGTCCCGGGTATTACGAGCAGTACTTC. Translated, it reads CASSPGYYEQYF.